This T cell receptor beta chain came from a study of blood T cell repertoires in COVID-19. Libraries were prepared by immunoSEQ multiplex PCR; TCRdb keeps only in-frame clonotypes and omits some of them. The data show roughly 320,000 clones, more than 75% seen once. Germline values: CDR1 SGHAT, CDR2 FQNNGV. CDR3 size: 16 residues. With V trimmed by 5 bases and J by 1 base, 5 bases remained unmatched. Sequencing used peripheral blood. This TCR derives from a man between 65 and 79 years old with acute or convalescent COVID-19. The V call is TRBV11-2, the J call TRBJ1-3; 10 bases match TRBD1. The chain's CDR3 is CASSKGQGGSGNTIYF. CDR3 nucleotides: TGTGCCAGCAGCAAAGGACAGGGGGGTTCTGGAAACACCATATATTTT.